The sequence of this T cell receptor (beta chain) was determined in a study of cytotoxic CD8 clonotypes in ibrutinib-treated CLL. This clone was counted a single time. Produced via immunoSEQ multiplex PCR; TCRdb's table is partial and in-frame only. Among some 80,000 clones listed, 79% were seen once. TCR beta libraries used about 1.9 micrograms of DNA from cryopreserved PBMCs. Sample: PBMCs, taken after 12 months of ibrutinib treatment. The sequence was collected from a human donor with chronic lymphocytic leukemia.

The CDR3 region is CASSPSGTSGGAWEQYF. Here the CDR3 DNA reads TGTGCCAGCAGCCCATCTGGGACTAGCGGGGGGGCCTGGGAGCAGTACTTC. The gene calls are TRBV7-9 and TRBJ2-7; 16 bases line up with TRBD2. J was trimmed by 7 bases and V by 5 bases; bases with no gene match: 11. The germline V gene encodes CDR1 SEHNR and CDR2 FQNEAQ (reference sequence). This CDR3 is 17 amino acids long. The complete variable domain, with remaining parts taken from reference TRBV7-9 and TRBJ2-7, reads DTGVSQNPRHKITKRGQNVTFRCDPISEHNRLYWYRQTLGQGPEFLTYFQNEAQLEKSRLLSDRFSAERPKGSFSTLEIQRTEQGDSAMYLCASSPSGTSGGAWEQYFGPGTRLTVT.